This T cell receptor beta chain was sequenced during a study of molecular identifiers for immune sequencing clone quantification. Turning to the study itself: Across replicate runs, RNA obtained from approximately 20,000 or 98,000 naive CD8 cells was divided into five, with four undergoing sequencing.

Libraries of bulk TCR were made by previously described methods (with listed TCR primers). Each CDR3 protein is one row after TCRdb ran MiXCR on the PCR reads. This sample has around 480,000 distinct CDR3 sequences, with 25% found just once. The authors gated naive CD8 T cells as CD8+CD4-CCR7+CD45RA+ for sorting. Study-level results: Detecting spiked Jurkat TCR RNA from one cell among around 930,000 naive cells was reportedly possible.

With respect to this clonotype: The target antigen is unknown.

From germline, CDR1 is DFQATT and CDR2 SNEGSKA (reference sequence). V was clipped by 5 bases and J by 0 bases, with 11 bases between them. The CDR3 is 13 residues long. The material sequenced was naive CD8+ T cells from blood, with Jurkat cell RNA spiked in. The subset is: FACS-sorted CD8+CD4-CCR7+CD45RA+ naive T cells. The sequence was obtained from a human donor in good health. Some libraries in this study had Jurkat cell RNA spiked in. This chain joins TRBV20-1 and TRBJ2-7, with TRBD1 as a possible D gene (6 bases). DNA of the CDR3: TGCAGTGCTGACAGGCCGAGCTCCTACGAGCAGTACTTC. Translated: CSADRPSSYEQYF.